Shown below are 30 T cell receptor beta chains from a single sample sequenced in a study of beta chain features in type 1 diabetes. Reverse transcribing all isolated RNA meant expressed TCRB transcripts were sequenced. Using immunoSEQ multiplex PCR, the repertoire was profiled, and TCRdb retains in-frame clones only, with some absent. The sample has 250,000 to 350,000 clones, around 13% seen once. Sequencing was performed on central memory CD4+ T cells from blood. Receptor source: a man aged 25 to 40 in good health.

J is TRBJ2-7 and V is TRBV6-1, with D possibly matching TRBD2 (6 bases). Trimming stripped 5 bases from V and 2 bases from J, with 16 bases between. The CDR3 length is 15 residues. Germline CDR1 reads MNHNS; CDR2 reads SASEGT. The CDR3 nucleotides are TGTGCCAGCAGTTCCCGGGGCGGGGTCACCTACGAGCAGTACGTC. Amino acids: CASSSRGGVTYEQYV.

This clone is a singleton in its sample. The chain is built from TRBV4-1 and TRBJ2-3, with TRBD2 matching 9 bases. This CDR3 comprises 17 residues. V was clipped by 0 bases and J by 8 bases; unmatched bases: 12. Germline lookup yields CDR1 MGHRA and CDR2 YSYEKL. The CDR3 nucleotides read TGCGCCAGCAGCCAAGAGAGGCGGGGGGGGGCCAGCGGTACGCAGTATTTT. Translation gives CASSQERRGGASGTQYF.

This chain's CDR3 is CASSPGTGFYEQFF. In nucleotides, the CDR3 is TGTGCCAGCTCACCAGGGACAGGGTTCTATGAGCAGTTCTTC. V usage is TRBV18 and J usage is TRBJ2-1; 9 bases fit TRBD1. V was clipped by 2 bases and J by 8 bases; unmatched bases: 4. CDR1 is KGHSH, CDR2 LQKENI, per germline. The CDR3 length is 14 residues.

The chain is built from TRBV19 and TRBJ1-1; 7 nucleotides align to TRBD1. There are 14 residues in the CDR3. Germline V CDR1 and CDR2: LNHDA, SQIVND (reference sequence). The trim removed 5 bases at V and 6 bases at J, leaving 9 bases unmatched. The CDR3 here is CASSLMDRRPEAFF. For the CDR3, the DNA is TGTGCCAGTAGTTTGATGGACAGGAGACCTGAAGCTTTCTTT.

This rearrangement joins TRBV7-2 to TRBJ1-5; D is ambiguous. The V end lost 1 base, the J end lost 9 bases, and 16 bases lay between the germline ends. The CDR3 has 15 amino acids. CDR1 and CDR2 from the germline V gene are SGHTA and FQGNSA. This chain's CDR3 is CASSLDSVTTGPQHF. CDR3 in DNA: TGTGCCAGCAGCTTAGATTCGGTCACAACTGGGCCCCAGCATTTT. The variable domain in full, completed from reference TRBV7-2 and TRBJ1-5, reads GAGVSQSPSNKVTEKGKDVELRCDPISGHTALYWYRQSLGQGLEFLIYFQGNSAPDKSGLPSDRFSAERTGGSVSTLTIQRTQQEDSAVYLCASSLDSVTTGPQHFGDGTRLSIL.

Note on this clone: At the DNA level, this CDR3 is encoded by other sequences in the same sample as well. The chain couples TRBV5-4 to TRBJ1-2; perhaps TRBD1 as D (6 bases). There are 12 residues in the CDR3. Germline V gene sequence: CDR1 SGHNT, CDR2 YYREEE (reference sequence). With 4 bases removed from V and 5 bases from J, the gap between germline ends came to 9 bases. DNA for the CDR3: TGTGCCAGCAGCCAGGACAGTTATGGCTACACCTTC. Its translation is CASSQDSYGYTF.

The chain recombines TRBV10-3 with TRBJ1-5; D gene uncertain. The CDR3 sequence is 12 residues long. V dropped 3 bases and J dropped 8 bases, with 8 bases sitting between them. Germline V gene data show CDR1 as ENHRY and CDR2 as SYGVKD. This chain's CDR3 is CAISDSAKPQHF. The DNA of the CDR3 is TGTGCCATCAGTGACTCAGCGAAGCCCCAGCATTTT.

This clone was counted a few times. J is TRBJ2-7 and V is TRBV19, with D perhaps given as TRBD1 or TRBD2 (5 bases each). Germline V gene lookup returns CDR1 LNHDA and CDR2 SQIVND (reference sequence). Trimming shortened V by 3 bases and J by 6 bases, and 12 bases separated the two germline ends. This CDR3 contains 13 residues. This chain's CDR3 is CASSIFGTGEQYF. CDR3 DNA sequence: TGTGCCAGTAGTATCTTTGGGACGGGCGAGCAGTACTTC. Full variable domain (missing parts from reference TRBV19 and TRBJ2-7): DGGITQSPKYLFRKEGQNVTLSCEQNLNHDAMYWYRQDPGQGLRLIYYSQIVNDFQKGDIAEGYSVSREKKESFPLTVTSAQKNPTAFYLCASSIFGTGEQYFGPGTRLTVT.

This clone was picked up a small number of times. This chain links TRBV5-4 with TRBJ1-2; 7 nucleotides agree with TRBD1. The CDR3 extends over 16 amino acids. Looked up from germline, CDR1 is SGHNT and CDR2 is YYREEE (reference sequence). With 3 bases clipped from V and 4 bases from J, the junction kept 12 bases outside the gene matches. Written as DNA, the CDR3 is TGTGCCAGCAGCTACCGGGACAGCAAACGAGGCTATGGCTACACCTTC. Translation: CASSYRDSKRGYGYTF.

The chain employs TRBV27 and TRBJ2-7, with unresolved D. V lost 7 bases and J 7 bases, leaving 11 bases between the germline ends. Germline lookup yields CDR1 MNHEY and CDR2 SMNVEV (reference sequence). CDR3 length: 11 residues. The CDR3 spells CASNPFGEQYF. CDR3 bases: TGTGCCAGCAACCCGTTCGGGGAGCAGTACTTC.

This clone was observed a few times. V is TRBV5-1 and J is TRBJ1-6; no clear D gene. This CDR3 contains 15 residues. From germline, CDR1 is SGHRS and CDR2 YFSETQ. Trimming removed 2 bases from V and 8 bases from J, with 14 bases in between. The CDR3 coding sequence is TGCGCCAGCAGCTTATCTGGTATTTGGGATTCACCCCTCCACTTT. Translation: CASSLSGIWDSPLHF.

The CDR3: CASSEGVGPNTGELFF. The CDR3 DNA sequence: TGCGCCAGCAGCGAAGGGGTGGGTCCGAACACCGGGGAGCTGTTTTTT. The chain carries TRBV5-1 and TRBJ2-2; possibly TRBD1 for D (5 bases). The CDR3 contains 16 residues. Germline V gene lookup returns CDR1 SGHRS and CDR2 YFSETQ. The V and J ends lost 4 bases and 0 bases respectively, with 13 bases between them.

This clone was seen ten or more times. A junction boundary mismatches the germline segment, possibly from a read error. The chain links TRBV28 to TRBJ1-4; D not resolved. CDR1 MDHEN and CDR2 SYDVKM come from the germline V gene. The CDR3 is made up of 13 amino acids. DNA of the CDR3: TGTGCCAGCAGTTCTGGACCATGGAAGTCGAAAATTTTT. Its translation is CASSSGPWKSKIF. The variable domain in full, with the rest retrieved from reference TRBV28 and TRBJ1-4, is DVKVTQSSRYLVKRTGEKVFLECVQDMDHENMFWYRQDPGLGLRLIYFSYDVKMKEKGDIPEGYSVSREKKERFSLILESASTNQTSMYLCASSSGPWKSKIFGSGTQLSVL.

This sequence joins TRBV10-2 and TRBJ2-2; D might be TRBD1 (5 bases). V lost 6 bases, J lost 3 bases, and 8 bases lay in between. The V gene's germline CDR1 is WSHSY and CDR2 SAAADI. CDR3 size: 13 residues. The CDR3 nucleotides are TGCGCCAGCAGCTCACAGGACACCGGGGAGCTGTTTTTT. Its protein product is CASSSQDTGELFF.

CDR3 bases: TGTGCCAGCAGGGTGACTAGCGGTTACAATGAGCAGTTCTTC. Protein: CASRVTSGYNEQFF. The rearrangement joins TRBV2 to TRBJ2-1; 9 bases map to TRBD2. From germline, CDR1 is SNHLY and CDR2 FYNNEI. Losses at the gene ends were 6 bases for V and 4 bases for J; bases not matched to a gene: 4. This CDR3 spans 14 amino acids.

This clone was seen only a few times. The gene calls are TRBV9 and TRBJ1-3; D is possibly TRBD1 (5 bases). The germline V gene has CDR1 SGDLS and CDR2 YYNGEE. The CDR3 totals 15 residues. V lost 2 bases to trimming and J lost 6 bases, with 15 bases between them. CDR3 protein: CASSVSASRENTIYF. The CDR3 bases are TGTGCCAGCAGCGTTTCGGCGTCCAGGGAAAACACCATATATTTT.

The sample holds a few counts of this clone. The chain combines TRBV7-9 with TRBJ2-1, with D tentatively TRBD1 (6 bases). V gave up 2 bases and J gave up 5 bases, with 10 bases separating them. Germline V lookup: CDR1 SEHNR, CDR2 FQNEAQ (reference sequence). The CDR3 extends over 14 amino acids. The CDR3 sequence: CASSLYNRDNEQFF. Here the CDR3 DNA reads TGTGCCAGCAGCTTATACAACAGGGACAATGAGCAGTTCTTC.

The gene calls are TRBV5-1 and TRBJ2-1; D is possibly TRBD2 (6 bases). Per the germline V gene, CDR1 is SGHRS and CDR2 is YFSETQ. With 5 bases removed from V and 9 bases from J, the gap between germline ends came to 18 bases. CDR3 length equals 14 residues. The DNA for the CDR3 is TGCGCCAGCAGACGTGGAGGGAGTGATGGTGAGCAGTTCTTC. Its protein product is CASRRGGSDGEQFF.

The V and J genes are TRBV9 and TRBJ1-1; no definite D call. The CDR3 loop spans 15 amino acids. CDR1 is SGDLS, CDR2 YYNGEE, per germline. V was clipped by 4 bases and J by 2 bases, with 15 bases between them. The CDR3 coding sequence is TGTGCCAGCAGCCCCCGTCTAGGTGTCAACACTGAAGCTTTCTTT. The encoded protein is CASSPRLGVNTEAFF.

This clone appeared many times. One end of the junction varies from germline; a read error may be responsible. V usage is TRBV7-9 and J usage is TRBJ1-2; 8 nucleotides align to TRBD1. The CDR3 totals 13 residues. Germline V gene lookup returns CDR1 SEHNR and CDR2 FQNEAQ (reference sequence). The CDR3 DNA reads TGTGCCAGCAGCTTATCCCAATTTCAGGGGGCGGTCTTC. Its protein is CASSLSQFQGAVF.

To note about this clone: Since a much larger clone is just one base distant, this may be a read error. The chain links TRBV7-8 to TRBJ2-3; D unclear. Trimming took off 1 base at V and 0 bases at J, with 5 bases between the two ends. Per germline, CDR1 SGHVS and CDR2 FQNEAQ. The CDR3 has 14 residues. The CDR3 nucleotides are TGTGCCAGCAGCTTAGGTTCTAGCACAGATACGCAGTATTTT. Translation gives CASSLGSSTDTQYF.

The J gene is TRBJ1-5, the V gene TRBV4-2; no definite D call. The CDR3 runs 12 residues. Germline CDR1 and CDR2: LGHNA and YNFKEQ. Trimming removed 3 bases at V and 5 bases at J, with 5 bases between. CDR3 nucleotides: TGTGCCAGCAGCCAGAGAGATCAGCCCCAGCATTTT. Encoded protein: CASSQRDQPQHF.

This clone was counted a few times. The rearrangement uses TRBV7-6 and TRBJ2-2; the D is unclear. V lost 2 bases, J lost 4 bases, and 8 bases lay in between. Per the germline V gene, CDR1 is SGHVS and CDR2 is FNYEAQ. CDR3 length: 14 amino acids. This CDR3 is CASSLQTRTGELFF. The CDR3 region has the DNA TGTGCCAGCAGCTTACAGACCCGCACCGGGGAGCTGTTTTTT.

This clone was detected a few times. The chain employs TRBV5-8 and TRBJ2-3; D might be TRBD2 (5 bases). V was cut by 3 bases and J by 1 base, with 6 bases left in between. Germline CDR1 reads SGHTS; CDR2 reads YDEGEE. The CDR3 length is 13 residues. The CDR3 is CASSSGGTDTQYF. CDR3 nucleotide sequence: TGTGCCAGCAGCTCCGGGGGCACAGATACGCAGTATTTT.

The chain uses TRBV11-2 and TRBJ1-2, with D unclear. The CDR3 contains 15 residues. Germline V CDR1 and CDR2: SGHAT, FQNNGV. The germline V and J ends were trimmed by 4 bases and 2 bases, with 14 bases remaining between them. CDR3 in amino acids: CASSSHTTGNYGYTF. CDR3 nucleotide sequence: TGTGCCAGCAGCTCGCATACGACTGGGAACTATGGCTACACCTTC.

The chain has TRBV5-1 and TRBJ2-7; D perhaps matches TRBD2 (5 bases). The CDR3 extends over 14 amino acids. In germline, CDR1 is SGHRS, CDR2 YFSETQ. Trimming cost V 2 bases and J 5 bases, with 14 bases left between them. CDR3 region: CASSFWGVSDEQYV. The CDR3, as DNA: TGCGCCAGCAGCTTTTGGGGAGTATCCGACGAGCAGTACGTC.

The chain recombines TRBV6-5 with TRBJ2-5; D remains ambiguous. V lost 0 bases and J 8 bases, leaving 4 bases between the germline ends. This CDR3 region has 11 residues. Germline lookup yields CDR1 MNHEY and CDR2 SVGAGI. The CDR3 DNA reads TGTGCCAGCAGTTACTCGGTAACCCAGTACTTC. Its translation: CASSYSVTQYF.

This clone has a handful of counts. V usage is TRBV7-9 and J usage is TRBJ2-3, with 7 positions matching TRBD2. Germline CDR1 and CDR2: SEHNR and FQNEAQ (reference sequence). The CDR3 extends over 15 amino acids. Losses at the gene ends were 1 base for V and 2 bases for J; bases not matched to a gene: 3. The CDR3 protein is CASSLEAGSTDTQYF. The CDR3 nucleotides read TGTGCCAGCAGCTTAGAAGCGGGGTCCACAGATACGCAGTATTTT.

The chain carries TRBV27 and TRBJ1-3; TRBD1 might be the D (5 bases). V was pared by 6 bases and J by 4 bases, with 10 bases between. From germline, CDR1 is MNHEY and CDR2 SMNVEV (reference sequence). This CDR3 comprises 13 residues. The CDR3 coding sequence is TGTGCCAGCAGACGTGGGGGAGGAAACACCATATATTTT. Its protein product is CASRRGGGNTIYF.

This clone was recorded only once. V gene TRBV5-6 combines with J gene TRBJ1-3; unclear D gene. V was trimmed by 0 bases and J by 0 bases, leaving 4 bases between them. CDR1 and CDR2 (germline): SGHDT, YYEEEE. This CDR3 is built from 14 residues. CDR3 nucleotide sequence: TGTGCCAGCAGCTTGGGTTCCTCTGGAAACACCATATATTTT. Translation gives CASSLGSSGNTIYF.